This entry lists 28 T cell receptor beta chains sequenced from one sample in a study of blood T cells in healthy people across ages. A second about 6 to 12 cycle PCR used barcoded and J-beta primers. MiXCR, applied by TCRdb to the 5' RACE reads, yields one record per CDR3 protein. In the table there are some 730,000 distinct CDR3 sequences, 20% to 25% of which are singletons. The sample was blood. These receptors came from a man between 65 and 85 years old in good health.

This clonotype was seen once. The chain has TRBV20-1 and TRBJ1-5, with 7 bases fitting TRBD1. The CDR3 is 14 residues long. Germline trimming cut 8 bases from V and 0 bases from J; bases unmatched to any gene: 7. Germline V gene sequence: CDR1 DFQATT, CDR2 SNEGSKA (reference sequence). This CDR3 is CSTEGADSNQPQHF. CDR3 coding DNA: TGCAGTACTGAGGGGGCCGATAGCAATCAGCCCCAGCATTTT.

The J gene is TRBJ1-1, the V gene TRBV2; D gene uncertain. CDR3 size: 13 residues. Germline V gene data show CDR1 as SNHLY and CDR2 as FYNNEI. Trimming cost V 7 bases and J 0 bases, with 9 bases left between them. The CDR3 coding sequence is TGTGCCAGCAAGCCTTTCATGAACACTGAAGCTTTCTTT. As protein: CASKPFMNTEAFF.

The sample holds a few counts of this clonotype. The gene calls are TRBV6-2 or TRBV6-3 and TRBJ2-3; 8 bases align to TRBD2. Losses at the gene ends were 2 bases for V and 4 bases for J; bases not matched to a gene: 5. Germline assignment: CDR1 MNHEY and CDR2 SVGEGT. The CDR3 contains 15 residues. The CDR3 loop reads CASSYHRGGSDTQYF. The DNA for the CDR3 is TGTGCCAGCAGTTACCATCGGGGGGGCTCAGATACGCAGTATTTT.

This sequence joins TRBV19 and TRBJ1-1; tentatively, D is TRBD1 (6 bases). This CDR3 is built from 15 residues. From germline, CDR1 is LNHDA and CDR2 SQIVND (reference sequence). The germline V and J ends were trimmed by 3 bases and 1 base, with 12 bases remaining between them. CDR3 coding DNA: TGTGCCAGTAGTATTTCAGGGGAGGGGAACACTGAAGCTTTCTTT. Translation: CASSISGEGNTEAFF.

This clonotype was detected only a few times. CDR3 nucleotide sequence: TGTGCCATCAGTGGGACAGGGGTGGCCACTGAAGCTTTCTTT. It is translated as CAISGTGVATEAFF. This rearrangement joins TRBV10-3 to TRBJ1-1, with 9 positions matching TRBD1. CDR1 ENHRY and CDR2 SYGVKD come from the germline V gene. The V gene end was trimmed by 4 bases and the J gene end by 4 bases; junction bases not matched to a gene: 4. The CDR3 consists of 14 residues.

This chain uses TRBV18 with TRBJ1-1, with D maybe TRBD1 (6 bases). The germline V gene has CDR1 KGHSH and CDR2 LQKENI. The CDR3 extends over 15 amino acids. Trimming took off 5 bases at V and 3 bases at J, with 16 bases between the two ends. This CDR3 is CASSGGAPRDTEAFF. The DNA of the CDR3 is TGTGCCAGCTCAGGGGGGGCGCCGCGGGACACTGAAGCTTTCTTT.

The V gene is TRBV29-1, the J gene TRBJ2-5; perhaps TRBD2 as D (6 bases). Trimming stripped 0 bases from V and 7 bases from J, with 18 bases between. The CDR3 extends over 15 amino acids. Germline V lookup: CDR1 SQVTM, CDR2 ANQGSEA. The CDR3 DNA is TGCAGCGTTGAAGATTTAGGAGGGCTCGGGGTGACCCAGTACTTC. This translates into CSVEDLGGLGVTQYF.

This chain uses TRBV12-3 or TRBV12-4 with TRBJ2-2, with 10 bases that match TRBD1. With V trimmed by 6 bases and J by 7 bases, 5 bases remained unmatched. This CDR3 region has 14 residues. CDR3 sequence: CASSRGTGVGELFF. CDR3 nucleotide sequence: TGTGCCAGCAGCCGCGGGACAGGGGTCGGGGAGCTGTTTTTT.

V usage is TRBV7-9 and J usage is TRBJ1-2, with no clear D. Trimming removed 3 bases from V and 8 bases from J, with 13 bases in between. CDR3 length equals 13 residues. Germline CDR1 and CDR2: SEHNR and FQNEAQ (reference sequence). The CDR3 loop is CASSFNEGWGYTF. The CDR3 DNA reads TGTGCCAGCAGCTTTAATGAGGGATGGGGCTACACCTTC.

This clonotype was recorded a few times. V and J are TRBV5-1 and TRBJ1-2; TRBD1 aligns across 7 bases. With 4 bases clipped from V and 6 bases from J, the junction kept 3 bases outside the gene matches. CDR3 size: 12 residues. Germline assignment: CDR1 SGHRS and CDR2 YFSETQ. CDR3 residues: CASSPGTDGYTF. The CDR3 DNA is TGCGCCAGCAGCCCGGGGACAGATGGCTACACCTTC.

This clonotype was observed many times. J is TRBJ2-1 and V is TRBV5-5; D may be TRBD1 or TRBD2 (6 bases each). V was cut by 0 bases and J by 5 bases, with 21 bases left in between. The germline gives CDR1 SGHKS, CDR2 YYEKEE (reference sequence). The CDR3 has 18 amino acids. CDR3 DNA sequence: TGTGCCAGCAGCTTGGGACCGGGGGTAACAGGGCGAAACAATGAGCAGTTCTTC. This sequence encodes CASSLGPGVTGRNNEQFF.

This rearrangement joins TRBV6-6 to TRBJ2-5; maybe TRBD2 (6 bases). The CDR3 runs 14 residues. Germline lookup yields CDR1 MNHNY and CDR2 SVGAGI (reference sequence). Trimming shortened V by 6 bases and J by 1 base, and 12 bases separated the two germline ends. The CDR3 loop is CASRLGGAQETQYF. CDR3 coding DNA: TGTGCCAGCAGGCTCGGGGGAGCCCAAGAGACCCAGTACTTC.

The rearrangement uses TRBV13 and TRBJ2-7; no reliable D call. The CDR3 totals 12 residues. Trimming removed 5 bases at V and 3 bases at J, with 8 bases between. CDR1 is PRHDT, CDR2 FYEKMQ, per germline (reference sequence). For the CDR3, the DNA is TGTGCCAGCAGCGCGAACATCTACGAGCAGTACTTC. This encodes CASSANIYEQYF.

This chain joins TRBV5-1 and TRBJ2-6; the D gene is possibly TRBD2 (5 bases). CDR1 is SGHRS and CDR2 is YFSETQ in the germline V gene. The CDR3 covers 14 residues. The V end lost 4 bases, the J end lost 0 bases, and 5 bases lay between the germline ends. CDR3: CASSEGSGANVLTF. Written as DNA, the CDR3 is TGCGCCAGCAGCGAGGGCTCTGGGGCCAACGTCCTGACTTTC. The entire variable domain, with the rest obtained from reference TRBV5-1 and TRBJ2-6, is as follows: KAGVTQTPRYLIKTRGQQVTLSCSPISGHRSVSWYQQTPGQGLQFLFEYFSETQRNKGNFPGRFSGRQFSNSRSEMNVSTLELGDSALYLCASSEGSGANVLTFGAGSRLTVL.

The chain links TRBV5-6 to TRBJ2-6, with 7 bases matching TRBD1. The CDR3 is made up of 18 amino acids. The germline CDR1 and CDR2 sequences are SGHDT and YYEEEE. V lost 2 bases and J lost 0; bases outside the gene matches: 8. In DNA form, the CDR3 reads TGTGCCAGCAGCTTACCCCGGGACAGCGTCTCTGGGGCCAACGTCCTGACTTTC. Translated: CASSLPRDSVSGANVLTF.

This clonotype was counted between two and nine times. The V gene is TRBV29-1, the J gene TRBJ2-7; 7 positions agree with TRBD1. The CDR3 runs 12 residues. J was trimmed by 7 bases and V by 6 bases; bases with no gene match: 9. The V gene's germline CDR1 is SQVTM and CDR2 ANQGSEA. CDR3 loop: CSVSDRVGEQYF. CDR3 DNA: TGCAGCGTGTCCGACAGGGTTGGGGAGCAGTACTTC.

This clonotype occurred a few times. The chain links TRBV4-2 to TRBJ2-1; TRBD2 aligns across 7 bases. Germline CDR1 reads LGHNA; CDR2 reads YNFKEQ. CDR3 size: 17 residues. With V trimmed by 1 base and J by 4 bases, 10 bases remained unmatched. The DNA of the CDR3 is TGTGCCAGCAGCCAAGTGAAGGCGGGGGAAAGGTACAATGAGCAGTTCTTC. Amino acid sequence: CASSQVKAGERYNEQFF.

This clonotype was counted only a few times. The gene calls are TRBV27 and TRBJ2-2; tentative D call: TRBD1 (5 bases). The CDR3 is 15 residues long. Trimming shortened V by 4 bases and J by 6 bases, and 15 bases separated the two germline ends. Per germline, CDR1 MNHEY and CDR2 SMNVEV (reference sequence). The CDR3 is CASSSRVGMSGELFF. Here the CDR3 DNA reads TGTGCCAGCAGTTCCAGGGTAGGCATGTCCGGGGAGCTGTTTTTT.

This clonotype turned up a few times. CDR3 bases: TGTGCCACCAGTGAACCCGGACAGGGGTTCACAGATACGCAGTATTTT. Protein sequence: CATSEPGQGFTDTQYF. The genes are TRBV24-1 and TRBJ2-3, with 9 bases fitting TRBD1. The CDR3 has 16 residues. CDR1 KGHDR and CDR2 SFDVKD come from the germline V gene. J gave up 2 bases and V 4 bases, and 6 bases lay outside the gene matches.

V gene TRBV10-3 combines with J gene TRBJ2-3; D gene unclear. From germline, CDR1 is ENHRY and CDR2 SYGVKD. The CDR3 contains 15 residues. Deletions cut 6 bases from V and 5 bases from J, with 18 bases between. DNA of the CDR3: TGTGCCATCAGCCCTATGACAAGGATGGGAGATACGCAGTATTTT. Its translation: CAISPMTRMGDTQYF.

This clonotype was observed a handful of times. The chain joins TRBV5-1 to TRBJ1-3; the D is unclear. Germline CDR1 reads SGHRS; CDR2 reads YFSETQ. The V and J ends lost 4 bases and 3 bases respectively, with 8 bases between them. This CDR3 is built from 13 residues. This CDR3 reads CASSTALGNTIYF. CDR3 DNA sequence: TGCGCCAGCAGCACGGCACTTGGAAACACCATATATTTT.

The rearrangement uses TRBV14 and TRBJ1-1, with D perhaps matching TRBD1 (6 bases). The CDR3 covers 15 residues. Germline loops: CDR1 SGHDN, CDR2 FVKESK. Trimming cost V 9 bases and J 0 bases, with 17 bases left between them. CDR3 sequence reads: CASTRQAHMNTEAFF. In nucleotides, the CDR3 is TGTGCCAGTACGCGACAGGCTCATATGAACACTGAAGCTTTCTTT.

The chain joins TRBV19 to TRBJ1-1, with 7 bases identical to TRBD1. The CDR3 extends over 12 amino acids. The junction had 4 bases not matched to a gene; V was cut back by 6 bases and J by 6 bases. Germline lookup yields CDR1 LNHDA and CDR2 SQIVND (reference sequence). The CDR3 nucleotides are TGTGCCAGTAGAGGCCAGGGGGCTGAAGCTTTCTTT. Protein: CASRGQGAEAFF.

The chain is built from TRBV28 and TRBJ1-1; perhaps TRBD1 as D (5 bases). CDR1 and CDR2 (germline): MDHEN, SYDVKM. The CDR3 contains 15 residues. V was trimmed by 6 bases and J by 5 bases, leaving 19 bases between them. The CDR3 region is CASRDNRGGGTEAFF. The CDR3 DNA follows: TGTGCCAGCAGGGACAATCGGGGCGGCGGTACTGAAGCTTTCTTT.

Note on this clonotype: A read error is likely, as this CDR3 ends without the conserved phenylalanine or tryptophan. This chain uses TRBV30 with TRBJ1-4; no clear D. Looked up from germline, CDR1 is GTSNPN and CDR2 is SVGIG (reference sequence). Trimming shortened V by 0 bases and J by 5 bases, and 7 bases separated the two germline ends. The CDR3 contains 13 residues. CDR3 in amino acids: CAWSVNSNEKLFL. The CDR3 DNA follows: TGTGCCTGGAGTGTAAATTCCAATGAAAAACTGTTTCTT.

The rearrangement links TRBV28 to TRBJ1-2, with unresolved D. The CDR3 runs to 13 residues. V lost 2 bases and J lost 3, with 7 bases in between. Germline values: CDR1 MDHEN, CDR2 SYDVKM. In DNA, the CDR3 is TGTGCCAGCAGTTTACAGACTTACTATGGCTACACCTTC. Protein: CASSLQTYYGYTF.

The chain couples TRBV7-2 to TRBJ2-3; a weak D match, TRBD2 (5 bases). The CDR3 length is 13 residues. The germline V and J ends were trimmed by 1 base and 14 bases, with 16 bases remaining between them. The germline V gene has CDR1 SGHTA and CDR2 FQGNSA. This CDR3 reads CASSLEEASRLYF. CDR3 DNA: TGTGCCAGCAGCTTAGAGGAGGCCAGCCGTCTGTATTTT.

This chain's CDR3 is CSARDPRDHQETQYF. The CDR3 DNA reads TGCAGTGCTAGAGATCCACGAGACCATCAAGAGACCCAGTACTTC. The J gene is TRBJ2-5, the V gene TRBV20-1; D not resolved. This CDR3 is 15 amino acids long. Trimming cost V 0 bases and J 2 bases, with 13 bases left between them. Germline assignment: CDR1 DFQATT and CDR2 SNEGSKA (reference sequence).